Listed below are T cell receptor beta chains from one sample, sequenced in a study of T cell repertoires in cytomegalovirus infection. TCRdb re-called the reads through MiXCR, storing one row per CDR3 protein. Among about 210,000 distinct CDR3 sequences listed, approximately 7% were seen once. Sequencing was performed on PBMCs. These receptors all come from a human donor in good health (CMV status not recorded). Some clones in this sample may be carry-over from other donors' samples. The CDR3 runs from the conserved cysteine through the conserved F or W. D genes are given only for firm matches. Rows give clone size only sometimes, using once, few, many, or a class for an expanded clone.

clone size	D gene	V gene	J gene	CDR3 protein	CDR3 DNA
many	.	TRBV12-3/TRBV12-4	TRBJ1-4	CASRQGSWVEKLFF	TGTGCCAGCAGGCAGGGAAGTTGGGTTGAAAAACTGTTTTTT
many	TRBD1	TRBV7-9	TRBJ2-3	CASSLPAGGDTQYF	TGTGCCAGCAGCTTACCGGCAGGGGGAGATACGCAGTATTTT
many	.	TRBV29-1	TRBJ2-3	CSVRTASTDTQYF	TGCAGCGTGCGGACAGCAAGCACAGATACGCAGTATTTT
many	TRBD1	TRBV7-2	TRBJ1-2	CASVGTGLSGYTF	TGTGCCAGCGTGGGGACAGGGTTGAGTGGCTACACCTTC
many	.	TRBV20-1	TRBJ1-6	CSARGRGAGSSYNSPLHF	TGCAGTGCCCGCGGCAGAGGAGCGGGGAGCTCCTATAATTCACCCCTCCACTTT
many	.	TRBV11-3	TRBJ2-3	CASSPVVDTQYF	TGTGCCAGCAGCCCAGTAGTAGATACGCAGTATTTT
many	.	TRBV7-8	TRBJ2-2	CASSPGVNTGELFF	TGTGCCAGCAGCCCGGGAGTTAACACCGGGGAGCTGTTTTTT
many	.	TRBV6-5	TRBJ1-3	CASSYSRAGENTIYF	TGTGCCAGCAGTTACTCGAGGGCAGGGGAAAACACCATATATTTT
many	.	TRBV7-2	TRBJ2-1	CASSRGRLLYNEQFF	TGTGCCAGCAGCCGGGGACGACTGTTGTACAATGAGCAGTTCTTC
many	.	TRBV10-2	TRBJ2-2	CASSVNRANTGELFF	TGCGCCAGCAGTGTAAACAGGGCGAACACCGGGGAGCTGTTTTTT
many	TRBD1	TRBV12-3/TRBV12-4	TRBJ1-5	CASSLTGTGGTEPQHF	TGTGCCAGCAGTTTAACCGGGACAGGGGGCACGGAGCCCCAGCATTTT
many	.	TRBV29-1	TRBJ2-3	CSVSELAYDTQYF	TGCAGCGTGTCGGAATTGGCATACGATACGCAGTATTTT
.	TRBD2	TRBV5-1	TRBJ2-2	CASSLPSGANTGELFF	TGCGCCAGCAGCTTGCCTAGCGGGGCGAACACCGGGGAGCTGTTTTTT
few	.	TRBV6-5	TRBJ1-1	CASKESRAGGNTEAFF	TGTGCCAGCAAAGAATCGAGGGCTGGGGGGAACACTGAAGCTTTCTTT
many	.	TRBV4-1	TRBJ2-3	CASSQEGPDAGDTQYF	TGCGCCAGCAGCCAAGAGGGACCGGACGCGGGGGATACGCAGTATTTT
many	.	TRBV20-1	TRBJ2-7	CSASATPGLPFSDTSYEQYF	TGCAGTGCTAGCGCGACCCCGGGACTGCCCTTTTCCGATACCTCCTACGAGCAGTACTTC
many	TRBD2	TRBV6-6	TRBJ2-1	CASSSLAGGPYNEQFF	TGTGCCAGCAGTTCCCTAGCGGGGGGCCCCTACAATGAGCAGTTCTTC
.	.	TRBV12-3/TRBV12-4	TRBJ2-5	CASSLGRGIAETQYF	TGTGCCAGCAGTTTAGGGCGGGGTATCGCAGAGACCCAGTACTTC
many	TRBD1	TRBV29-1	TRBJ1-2	CSVEDTGGWDYGYTF	TGCAGCGTTGAAGATACAGGGGGGTGGGACTATGGCTACACCTTC
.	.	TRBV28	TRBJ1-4	CASSPPGRPPEPNEKLFF	TGTGCCAGCAGTCCCCCGGGTCGGCCGCCCGAGCCTAATGAAAAACTGTTTTTT
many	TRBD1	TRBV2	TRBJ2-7	CASVTGTGGFYEQYF	TGTGCCAGCGTAACCGGGACAGGGGGCTTCTACGAGCAGTACTTC
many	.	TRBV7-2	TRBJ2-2	CASSSPTGELFF	TGTGCCAGCAGCTCCCCCACCGGGGAGCTGTTTTTT
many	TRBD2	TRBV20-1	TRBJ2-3	CSARNLSRGTLTDTQYF	TGCAGTGCTAGAAATCTTTCGCGGGGGACCCTCACAGATACGCAGTATTTT
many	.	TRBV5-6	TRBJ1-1	CASTSRTGSNTEAFF	TGTGCCAGCACCTCCCGAACAGGGTCGAACACTGAAGCTTTCTTT
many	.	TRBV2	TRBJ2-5	CASWGGQETQYF	TGTGCCAGCTGGGGCGGCCAAGAGACCCAGTACTTC
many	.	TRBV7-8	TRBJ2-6	CASSLLMTDNSGANVLTF	TGTGCCAGCAGCCTCCTTATGACAGATAACTCTGGGGCCAACGTCCTGACTTTC
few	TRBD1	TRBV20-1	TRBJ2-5	CSAGPGQGGLETQYF	TGCAGTGCTGGCCCGGGACAGGGAGGACTGGAGACCCAGTACTTC
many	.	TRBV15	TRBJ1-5	CATSREMTSNQPQHF	TGTGCCACCAGCAGAGAGATGACCAGCAATCAGCCCCAGCATTTT
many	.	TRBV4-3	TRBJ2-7	CASSQEGGNSYEQYF	TGCGCCAGCAGCCAAGAAGGAGGGAACTCCTACGAGCAGTACTTC
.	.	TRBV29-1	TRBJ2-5	CSVGDLDQYF	TGCAGCGTTGGAGACTTGGACCAGTACTTC
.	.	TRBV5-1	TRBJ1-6	CASSLAGSLGGGALHF	TGCGCCAGCAGCTTGGCAGGGAGCCTCGGCGGTGGGGCCCTCCACTTT
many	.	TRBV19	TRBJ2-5	CASRIQETQYF	TGTGCCAGTAGGATCCAAGAGACCCAGTACTTC
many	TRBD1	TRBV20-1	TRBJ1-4	CSAPGTGTEKLFF	TGCAGTGCTCCCGGGACAGGGACTGAAAAACTGTTTTTT
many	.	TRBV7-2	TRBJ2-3	CASSSRGAPTDTQYF	TGTGCCAGCAGCTCCCGGGGGGCACCCACAGATACGCAGTATTTT
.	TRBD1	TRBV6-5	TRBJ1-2	CASSYGQASNYGYTF	TGTGCCAGCAGTTACGGACAGGCCTCTAACTATGGCTACACCTTC
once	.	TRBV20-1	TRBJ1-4	CSARTGSGEKLFF	TGCAGTGCTAGAACGGGGTCGGGGGAAAAACTGTTTTTT
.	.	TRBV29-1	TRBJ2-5	CSVRPQEAQYF	TGCAGCGTGCGTCCGCAAGAGGCCCAGTACTTC
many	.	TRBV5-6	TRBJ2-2	CASSLGGRLNTGELFF	TGTGCCAGCAGCTTGGGTGGGAGATTGAACACCGGGGAGCTGTTTTTT
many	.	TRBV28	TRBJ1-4	CASTEPMRTDATNEKLFF	TGTGCCAGCACAGAACCAATGAGGACAGACGCAACTAATGAAAAACTGTTTTTT
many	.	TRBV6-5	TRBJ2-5	CASSQLLGDLETQYF	TGTGCCAGCAGCCAACTTTTGGGAGACCTAGAGACCCAGTACTTC
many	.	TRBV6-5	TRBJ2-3	CASSPGGALQSDTQYF	TGTGCCAGCAGTCCTGGGGGGGCCCTCCAGTCAGATACGCAGTATTTT
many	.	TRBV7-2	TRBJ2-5	CASSLGPTGGRETQYF	TGTGCCAGCAGCTTGGGCCCGACAGGAGGGCGTGAGACCCAGTACTTC
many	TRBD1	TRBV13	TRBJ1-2	CASSLGQSNYGYTF	TGTGCCAGCAGCTTGGGACAGAGTAACTATGGCTACACCTTC
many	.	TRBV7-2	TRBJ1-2	CASSPVGLGYTF	TGTGCCAGCAGCCCAGTTGGGTTGGGCTACACCTTC
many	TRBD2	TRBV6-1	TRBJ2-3	CASTRTSGGSGRGTDTQYF	TGTGCCAGCACCCGGACTAGCGGGGGGTCCGGAAGAGGCACAGATACGCAGTATTTT
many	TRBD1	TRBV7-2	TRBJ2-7	CASSRTAGQGANEQYF	TGTGCCAGCAGTCGAACAGCGGGACAGGGGGCGAACGAGCAGTACTTC
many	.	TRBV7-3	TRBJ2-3	CASSPRHATDTQYF	TGTGCCAGCAGCCCCCGACATGCAACAGATACGCAGTATTTT
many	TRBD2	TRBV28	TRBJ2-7	CASTRTSGVHEQYF	TGTGCCAGCACTAGGACTAGCGGGGTCCACGAGCAGTACTTC
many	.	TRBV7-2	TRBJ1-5	CASSLKSGADQPQHF	TGTGCCAGCAGCTTAAAATCAGGGGCGGATCAGCCCCAGCATTTT
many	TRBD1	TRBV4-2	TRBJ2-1	CASSQDFETGPYNEQFF	TGTGCCAGCAGCCAAGATTTTGAGACAGGGCCCTACAATGAGCAGTTCTTC
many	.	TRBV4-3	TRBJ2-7	CASSQDRGGSYEQYF	TGCGCCAGCAGCCAAGATAGGGGCGGCTCCTACGAGCAGTACTTC
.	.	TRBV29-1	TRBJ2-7	CSVESGPESGQYF	TGCAGCGTTGAAAGTGGCCCGGAGTCTGGGCAGTACTTC
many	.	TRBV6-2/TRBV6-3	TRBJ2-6	CASSLQGTGANVLTF	TGTGCCAGCAGTTTACAGGGAACTGGGGCCAACGTCCTGACTTTC
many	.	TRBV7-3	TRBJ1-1	CASSQTGDTEAFF	TGTGCCAGCAGCCAAACAGGAGACACTGAAGCTTTCTTT
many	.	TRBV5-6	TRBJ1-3	CASSLDISGNTIYF	TGTGCCAGCAGCTTGGACATCTCTGGAAACACCATATATTTT
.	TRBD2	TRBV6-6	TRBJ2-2	CASRRSGGNTGELFF	TGTGCCAGCAGGCGTAGCGGGGGTAACACCGGGGAGCTGTTTTTT
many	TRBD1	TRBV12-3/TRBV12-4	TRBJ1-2	CASSIGQGRYGYTF	TGTGCCAGCAGTATCGGACAGGGGAGGTATGGCTACACCTTC